The 15 T cell receptor beta chains below were found in one sample sequenced in a study of immune cell composition in non-small cell lung cancer. Normal lung was taken at the farthest possible site, at least 3 cm from tumour. Sequencing was performed with immunoSEQ multiplex PCR; in TCRdb, only in-frame clones are kept and a portion is missing. The table records around 15,000 clones, just over 75% of them present only once. These records were also assigned to another study, of CD4 T cells in lung cancer.

What was sequenced was non-adjacent lung tissue. All receptors derive from a human donor with non-small cell lung cancer.

This chain joins TRBV6-4 and TRBJ1-2, with D maybe TRBD1 (5 bases). CDR1 and CDR2 from the germline V gene are MRHNA and SNTAGT. This CDR3 has 15 residues. Trimming took 7 bases from V and 4 from J, leaving 19 bases between them. Written as DNA, the CDR3 is TGTGCCAGCAAAAAGACAGCGCGCGGGTCCTATGGCTACACCTTC. As protein: CASKKTARGSYGYTF.

This clone has just one count. V usage is TRBV5-1 and J usage is TRBJ2-5; no clear D. Deletions cut 0 bases from V and 0 bases from J, with 12 bases between. Per the germline V gene, CDR1 is SGHRS and CDR2 is YFSETQ. The CDR3 is made up of 16 amino acids. CDR3 bases: TGCGCCAGCAGCTTGGGTGCAATGGGGTACCAAGAGACCCAGTACTTC. This gives the protein CASSLGAMGYQETQYF.

The chain couples TRBV19 to TRBJ2-1; the match to TRBD2 covers 7 bases. With V trimmed by 9 bases and J by 9 bases, 11 bases remained unmatched. The V gene's germline CDR1 is LNHDA and CDR2 SQIVND (reference sequence). The CDR3 has 13 residues. The CDR3 DNA is TGTGCCAGCGGGCGGGGGTCGGGGGTTGAGCAGTTCTTC. Translating it yields CASGRGSGVEQFF.

This chain uses TRBV18 with TRBJ1-2; 9 bases are a match to TRBD1. The CDR3 extends over 13 amino acids. V was pared by 2 bases and J by 8 bases, with 3 bases of the junction left unmatched. The V gene's germline CDR1 is KGHSH and CDR2 LQKENI. CDR3: CASSPDRGIGYTF. DNA for the CDR3: TGTGCCAGCTCACCAGACAGGGGGATCGGCTACACCTTC.

The chain couples TRBV18 to TRBJ2-7; TRBD2 matches at 8 bases. V shed 3 bases and J 3 bases; nucleotides not matched to a gene: 4. The CDR3 runs 14 residues. Germline CDR1 reads KGHSH; CDR2 reads LQKENI. The CDR3: CASSPGLVDYEQYF. CDR3 sequence (DNA): TGTGCCAGCTCACCGGGACTAGTTGACTACGAGCAGTACTTC.

The rearrangement joins TRBV5-1 to TRBJ1-1; D remains unclear. Trimming shortened V by 1 base and J by 1 base, and 5 bases separated the two germline ends. This CDR3 has 13 residues. Germline V lookup: CDR1 SGHRS, CDR2 YFSETQ. The CDR3 DNA is TGCGCCAGCAGCTTGTCGGAGAACACTGAAGCTTTCTTT. Protein product: CASSLSENTEAFF.

In this sample, this clone turned up a few times. The rearrangement links TRBV5-8 to TRBJ2-7, with D maybe TRBD1 (8 bases). Germline V lookup: CDR1 SGHTS, CDR2 YDEGEE. The CDR3 is 17 amino acids. Trimming cost V 7 bases and J 6 bases, with 29 bases left between them. Here the CDR3 reads CASAGVWGTDRVVEQYF. The DNA for the CDR3 is TGTGCCAGCGCGGGGGTTTGGGGAACGGACAGGGTTGTCGAGCAGTACTTC.

This clone was recorded only once. The V gene is TRBV11-2, the J gene TRBJ2-1; D not certain. This CDR3 is 15 amino acids long. Between the trimmed V and J ends, which lost 5 bases and 0 bases, there was a span of 11 bases. The V gene's germline CDR1 is SGHAT and CDR2 FQNNGV. Here the CDR3 reads CASSPRLSSYNEQFF. The DNA of the CDR3 is TGTGCCAGCAGCCCCCGCCTCAGCTCCTACAATGAGCAGTTCTTC.

J is TRBJ2-7 and V is TRBV5-4; D might be TRBD1 (6 bases). The CDR3 has 12 residues. Trimming shortened V by 10 bases and J by 3 bases, and 14 bases separated the two germline ends. Germline V gene data show CDR1 as SGHNT and CDR2 as YYREEE (reference sequence). The CDR3, as DNA: TGTGCCGTAAAGGACAGCGACTACGAGCAGTACTTC. Protein sequence: CAVKDSDYEQYF.

The chain carries TRBV30 and TRBJ2-5, with TRBD1 matching over 7 bases. The trim removed 0 bases at V and 2 bases at J, leaving 6 bases unmatched. The CDR3 extends over 15 amino acids. Germline assignment: CDR1 GTSNPN and CDR2 SVGIG (reference sequence). CDR3 residues: CAWSVSRGWQETQYF. The CDR3 DNA sequence: TGTGCCTGGAGTGTCAGCAGGGGGTGGCAAGAGACCCAGTACTTC.

The V call is TRBV30, the J call TRBJ1-2, with 9 bases that match TRBD1. Per the germline V gene, CDR1 is GTSNPN and CDR2 is SVGIG (reference sequence). The CDR3 runs to 13 residues. V trimming: 3 bases; J trimming: 4 bases; junction bases outside the gene matches: 3. The CDR3 reads CAWRDRGVYGYTF. CDR3 nucleotides: TGTGCCTGGAGGGACAGGGGCGTCTATGGCTACACCTTC.

V is TRBV6-5 and J is TRBJ1-1; D is perhaps TRBD1 (6 bases). The CDR3 loop spans 12 amino acids. Germline V lookup: CDR1 MNHEY, CDR2 SVGAGI. With 2 bases removed from V and 10 bases from J, the gap between germline ends came to 11 bases. CDR3 DNA sequence: TGTGCCAGCAGTTACGGGGGGGGGCGAGCTTTCTTT. Residues: CASSYGGGRAFF.

The chain joins TRBV6-9 to TRBJ1-1; D call uncertain. The CDR3 contains 12 residues. V dropped 3 bases and J dropped 5 bases, with 7 bases sitting between them. Germline V gene sequence: CDR1 MNHGY, CDR2 SVAAGI. Here the CDR3 reads CASSYGGTEAFF. The CDR3 DNA follows: TGTGCCAGCAGTTACGGTGGGACTGAAGCTTTCTTT.

V is TRBV28 and J is TRBJ2-5; D is uncertain. CDR1 MDHEN and CDR2 SYDVKM come from the germline V gene. This CDR3 contains 12 residues. The V end was cut by 5 bases, the J end by 4 bases, with 8 bases between. CDR3 loop: CASSLFGETQYF. The CDR3 nucleotides read TGTGCCAGCAGTCTATTTGGAGAGACCCAGTACTTC.

V gene TRBV7-2 combines with J gene TRBJ1-2; TRBD1 is a possible D gene (5 bases). Germline lookup yields CDR1 SGHTA and CDR2 FQGNSA. V dropped 0 bases and J dropped 4 bases, with 9 bases sitting between them. The CDR3 is made up of 14 amino acids. DNA for the CDR3: TGTGCCAGCAGCTTAGCCCCGGGACCCTATGGCTACACCTTC. This codes for CASSLAPGPYGYTF.